These 5 T cell receptor beta chains originate from one sample sequenced in a study of shared clonotypes between healthy human individuals. Data came from immunoSEQ multiplex PCR; TCRdb stores just in-frame clones and leaves some out. The sample holds about 1.1 million clones, about 72% seen once. Sequencing used memory CD4+ T cells from PBMCs. As to subset: CD45RA-negative fraction. These receptors all come from a man aged 18 to 29 in good health. Some clones in this sample may be carry-over from other donors' samples.

This clone was counted a single time. The chain recombines TRBV5-1 with TRBJ2-7, with TRBD1 as a possible D gene (5 bases). Germline CDR1 is SGHRS and CDR2 is YFSETQ. V gave up 1 base and J gave up 1 base, with 9 bases separating them. The CDR3 length is 14 residues. CDR3 loop: CASSLSGQSYEQYF. CDR3 nucleotide sequence: TGCGCCAGCAGCTTGAGTGGACAATCCTACGAGCAGTACTTC.

The chain is built from TRBV6-6 and TRBJ2-7, with TRBD2 as a possible D gene (5 bases). Trimming stripped 1 base from V and 4 bases from J, with 11 bases between. Germline V CDR1 and CDR2: MNHNY, SVGAGI (reference sequence). The CDR3 is 14 residues long. The CDR3 loop is CASSYFRTEYEQYF. The CDR3 DNA reads as TGTGCCAGCAGTTACTTCCGGACTGAGTACGAGCAGTACTTC.

The chain employs TRBV19 and TRBJ1-2; the D gene is possibly TRBD1 (5 bases). The CDR3 loop spans 14 amino acids. V gave up 6 bases and J gave up 7 bases, with 18 bases separating them. Germline V gives CDR1 LNHDA, CDR2 SQIVND (reference sequence). The CDR3 sequence: CASRVGGARSGYTF. The CDR3 nucleotides are TGTGCCAGTAGGGTCGGGGGAGCCCGGTCTGGCTACACCTTC. Looking up the rest from reference TRBV19 and TRBJ1-2 gives the full variable domain: DGGITQSPKYLFRKEGQNVTLSCEQNLNHDAMYWYRQDPGQGLRLIYYSQIVNDFQKGDIAEGYSVSREKKESFPLTVTSAQKNPTAFYLCASRVGGARSGYTFGSGTRLTVV.

The chain carries TRBV29-1 and TRBJ2-1; TRBD2 matches at 7 bases. Germline assignment: CDR1 SQVTM and CDR2 ANQGSEA. Trimming cost V 5 bases and J 9 bases; bases outside gene matches: 7. The CDR3 runs to 12 residues. CDR3 sequence reads: CSVKLAGAEQFF. Here the CDR3 DNA reads TGCAGCGTTAAGTTGGCGGGAGCTGAGCAGTTCTTC.

The rearrangement links TRBV4-2 to TRBJ2-2, with 14 bases fitting TRBD2. The CDR3 consists of 17 residues. Germline V CDR1 and CDR2: LGHNA, YNFKEQ. Trimming at V came to 3 bases and at J to 3 bases, leaving 3 bases not matched to a gene. In nucleotides, the CDR3 is TGTGCCAGCAGCCAGGGACTAGCGGGGGAGTACACCGGGGAGCTGTTTTTT. It translates to CASSQGLAGEYTGELFF.